The rows below give T cell receptor beta chains drawn from one sample of a study of radiotherapy plus CTLA-4 blockade in lung cancer. The repertoire was sequenced with immunoSEQ multiplex PCR; TCRdb's copy has only in-frame clones and lacks some. Of some 77,000 clones in the sample, 86% were seen once. This sample comprised peripheral blood, obtained from a patient treated with radiotherapy plus ipilimumab. The receptor source for this set is a human donor with non-small cell lung cancer who had a partial response to radiotherapy plus ipilimumab. Both conserved end residues are part of each CDR3. A D gene is named only where the DNA matches it firmly. Size is stated for part of the rows, as once, few or many counts, or as a class when the clone is expanded.

TRBD1	TRBV2	TRBJ1-1	.	CASILGQGGSTEAFF	TGTGCCAGCATTCTCGGACAGGGCGGGTCCACTGAAGCTTTCTTT
.	TRBV28	TRBJ1-4	few	CASSLRPGDEKLFF	TGTGCCAGCAGTTTACGGCCGGGGGATGAAAAACTGTTTTTT
TRBD2	TRBV5-1	TRBJ2-5	.	CASSSSGSGQETQYF	TGCGCCAGCAGCTCTAGCGGGAGTGGCCAAGAGACCCAGTACTTC
.	TRBV30	TRBJ1-2	once	CAWSVTPGGDGYTF	TGTGCCTGGAGTGTAACGCCTGGGGGGGATGGCTACACCTTC
TRBD1	TRBV6-1	TRBJ2-5	.	CASTRDRGEETQYF	TGTGCCAGCACCCGGGACAGGGGAGAGGAGACCCAGTACTTC
TRBD1	TRBV2	TRBJ1-6	.	CASSGQGNSPLHF	TGTGCCAGCAGTGGACAGGGGAATTCACCCCTCCACTTT
.	TRBV15	TRBJ1-2	.	CATNPDTKGRYTF	TGTGCCACCAACCCGGACACCAAAGGACGGTACACCTTC
TRBD1	TRBV4-3	TRBJ2-3	.	CASSPFVRGQGTQYF	TGCGCCAGCAGCCCCTTTGTCAGGGGGCAGGGTACGCAGTATTTT
TRBD2	TRBV18	TRBJ2-1	.	CASSPLPGLAGGITYNEQFF	TGTGCCAGCTCACCATTACCGGGACTAGCGGGAGGGATTACTTACAATGAGCAGTTCTTC
.	TRBV19	TRBJ1-3	.	CASSTRTLTSGNTIYF	TGTGCCAGTAGTACCAGGACACTAACCTCTGGAAACACCATATATTTT
.	TRBV6-5	TRBJ1-2	.	CASNDEWGGGYTF	TGTGCCAGCAACGACGAGTGGGGCGGTGGCTACACCTTC
.	TRBV19	TRBJ2-1	.	CASSWGGSYNEQFF	TGTGCCAGTAGTTGGGGCGGCTCCTACAATGAGCAGTTCTTC
.	TRBV7-2	TRBJ1-5	.	CASSSGRVGQPQHF	TGTGCCAGCAGCTCGGGCAGGGTAGGACAGCCCCAGCATTTT
TRBD2	TRBV7-9	TRBJ2-2	.	CASRSAGGMNTGELFF	TGTGCCAGCAGATCAGCGGGAGGGATGAACACCGGGGAGCTGTTTTTT
.	TRBV5-1	TRBJ2-1	.	CASSFGTNYNEQFF	TGCGCCAGCAGCTTCGGGACAAATTACAATGAGCAGTTCTTC
TRBD1	TRBV5-1	TRBJ2-3	.	CASSLSGQEDTQYF	TGCGCCAGCAGCTTGTCGGGACAGGAGGATACGCAGTATTTT
.	TRBV7-9	TRBJ1-4	few	CASSAQGYANEKLFF	TGTGCCAGCAGCGCGCAGGGTTACGCTAATGAAAAACTGTTTTTT
TRBD2	TRBV19	TRBJ2-7	.	CASSIGTSDIGYEQYF	TGTGCCAGTAGTATCGGGACTAGCGATATTGGGTACGAGCAGTACTTC
.	TRBV14	TRBJ2-5	.	CASSQAYQETQYF	TGTGCCAGCAGCCAAGCCTACCAAGAGACCCAGTACTTC
TRBD1	TRBV14	TRBJ2-7	.	CASSHKFTGTDLYEQYF	TGTGCCAGCAGCCACAAATTCACCGGGACAGATCTCTACGAGCAGTACTTC
.	TRBV4-3	TRBJ2-6	.	CASSLKGAGANVLTF	TGCGCCAGCAGCCTGAAAGGGGCCGGGGCCAACGTCCTGACTTTC
.	TRBV15	TRBJ2-3	.	CATSRDPPGATDTQYF	TGTGCCACCAGCAGAGATCCCCCAGGGGCTACAGATACGCAGTATTTT
TRBD1	TRBV30	TRBJ1-2	.	CAWTGQGWGYTF	TGTGCCTGGACGGGACAGGGTTGGGGCTACACCTTC
TRBD1	TRBV4-1	TRBJ1-4	.	CASSQDGTGREKLFF	TGCGCCAGCAGCCAAGATGGGACAGGGAGGGAAAAACTGTTTTTT
TRBD1	TRBV6-5	TRBJ2-7	.	CASSLSGTGPYEQYF	TGTGCCAGCAGCCTTTCCGGGACAGGCCCGTACGAGCAGTACTTC
.	TRBV27	TRBJ2-3	.	CASPSRRPFYTDTQYF	TGTGCCAGCCCCTCACGTCGCCCTTTCTACACAGATACGCAGTATTTT
TRBD2	TRBV28	TRBJ2-1	.	CASSSPGLAGGRYNEQFF	TGTGCCAGCAGTTCGCCGGGACTAGCGGGAGGACGGTACAATGAGCAGTTCTTC
.	TRBV6-1	TRBJ2-5	few	CAAQGYQETQYF	TGTGCCGCCCAGGGGTACCAAGAGACCCAGTACTTC
TRBD1	TRBV7-8	TRBJ1-2	.	CASSPGQGSNYGYTF	TGTGCCAGCAGCCCGGGACAGGGAAGTAACTATGGCTACACCTTC
.	TRBV1	TRBJ2-1	.	CTSSQVDCLAGGPESYNEQFF	TGCACCAGCAGCCAAGTCGATTGCCTAGCGGGAGGGCCTGAGTCCTACAATGAGCAGTTCTTC
.	TRBV5-8	TRBJ2-5	.	CASSFSGQETQYF	TGCGCCAGCAGCTTCTCGGGACAAGAGACCCAGTACTTC
TRBD1	TRBV28	TRBJ1-4	.	CASSSTGGIEKLFF	TGTGCCAGCAGTTCGACAGGGGGGATTGAAAAACTGTTTTTT
TRBD1	TRBV5-4	TRBJ1-2	.	CASSLGQGGENGYTF	TGTGCCAGCAGCTTGGGACAGGGGGGGGAGAATGGCTACACCTTC
TRBD1	TRBV6-1	TRBJ2-3	.	CASSPDRGGTDTQYF	TGTGCCAGCAGTCCCGACAGGGGTGGGACAGATACGCAGTATTTT
.	TRBV19	TRBJ1-2	.	CASSIDGNYGYTF	TGTGCCAGTAGTATAGACGGTAACTATGGCTACACCTTC
TRBD1	TRBV2	TRBJ2-2	.	CASSDGRGQGTGELFF	TGTGCCAGCAGTGACGGCAGGGGGCAAGGGACCGGGGAGCTGTTTTTT
.	TRBV6-1	TRBJ2-3	.	CASSDSQGTDTQYF	TGTGCCAGCAGTGACTCACAGGGCACAGATACGCAGTATTTT
.	TRBV7-9	TRBJ1-1	few	CASSLAESINEAFF	TGTGCCAGCAGCTTAGCCGAGAGTATTAATGAAGCTTTCTTT
TRBD1	TRBV13	TRBJ2-1	.	CASSFRDRRDNEQFF	TGTGCCAGCAGCTTCCGGGACAGGAGGGACAATGAGCAGTTCTTC
TRBD1	TRBV6-5	TRBJ1-1	.	CASGDRERTEAFF	TGTGCCAGCGGGGACAGGGAGCGGACTGAAGCTTTCTTT
TRBD2	TRBV13	TRBJ2-7	.	CASSPGLASSSYEQYF	TGTGCCAGCAGCCCGGGACTAGCGTCCAGCTCCTACGAGCAGTACTTC
.	TRBV6-1	TRBJ2-7	once	CASREEKIVSHNEQYF	TGTGCCAGCAGGGAAGAAAAAATAGTCTCCCATAACGAGCAGTACTTC
.	TRBV6-4	TRBJ1-1	few	CASSSNPGQTGAFF	TGTGCCAGCAGTTCTAATCCAGGACAGACCGGCGCTTTCTTT
.	TRBV2	TRBJ1-1	.	CASSRGRNTEAFF	TGTGCCAGCAGCAGGGGCCGGAACACTGAAGCTTTCTTT
TRBD2	TRBV5-4	TRBJ2-3	.	CASSLRLAGGTDTQYF	TGTGCCAGCAGCCTAAGACTAGCGGGAGGGACAGATACGCAGTATTTT
.	TRBV28	TRBJ1-4	few	CASSIKSREKLFF	TGTGCCAGCAGTATAAAAAGTCGGGAAAAACTGTTTTTT
TRBD2	TRBV19	TRBJ2-1	.	CATQRERNEQFF	TGTGCCACCCAGCGGGAGCGGAATGAGCAGTTCTTC
TRBD1	TRBV5-1	TRBJ2-7	.	CASSLDRQGAGEQYF	TGCGCCAGCAGCTTGGATCGACAGGGGGCGGGCGAGCAGTACTTC
.	TRBV6-5	TRBJ2-1	once	CASSNSDEQFF	TGTGCCAGCAGTAACAGTGATGAGCAGTTCTTC
TRBD1	TRBV5-1	TRBJ1-3	.	CASSLEAGGRGNTIYF	TGCGCCAGCAGCTTGGAGGCAGGGGGTCGAGGAAACACCATATATTTT
TRBD1	TRBV18	TRBJ1-1	.	CASSPPGTGGDNTEAFF	TGTGCCAGCTCACCACCCGGGACAGGGGGCGATAACACTGAAGCTTTCTTT
TRBD1	TRBV5-6	TRBJ2-5	.	CASSLRQGEETQYF	TGTGCCAGCAGCTTGCGTCAGGGGGAAGAGACCCAGTACTTC
.	TRBV18	TRBJ2-1	.	CASSPPGTPYNEQFF	TGTGCCAGCTCACCACCCGGGACACCATACAATGAGCAGTTCTTC
.	TRBV28	TRBJ2-3	.	CASTIRRGTQYF	TGTGCCAGCACCATACGACGAGGTACGCAGTATTTT
TRBD1	TRBV27	TRBJ1-3	.	CASRAGTVSGNTIYF	TGTGCCAGCAGGGCTGGGACAGTCTCTGGAAACACCATATATTTT
TRBD2	TRBV19	TRBJ2-2	.	CASRGLAGDTGELFF	TGTGCCAGTAGGGGGCTAGCGGGAGACACCGGGGAGCTGTTTTTT
TRBD2	TRBV11-1	TRBJ2-1	.	CASSVTSGNEQFF	TGTGCCAGCAGCGTAACTAGCGGGAATGAGCAGTTCTTC